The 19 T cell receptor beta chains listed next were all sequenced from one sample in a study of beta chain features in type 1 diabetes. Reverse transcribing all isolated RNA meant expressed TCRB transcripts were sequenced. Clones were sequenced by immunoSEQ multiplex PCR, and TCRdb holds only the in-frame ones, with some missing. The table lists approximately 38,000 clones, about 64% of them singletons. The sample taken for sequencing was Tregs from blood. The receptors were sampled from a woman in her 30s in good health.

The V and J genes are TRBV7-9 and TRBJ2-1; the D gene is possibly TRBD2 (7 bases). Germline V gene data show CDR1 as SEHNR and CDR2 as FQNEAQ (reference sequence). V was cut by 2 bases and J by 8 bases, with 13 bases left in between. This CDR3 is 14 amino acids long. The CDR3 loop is CASSLSLGGDEQFF. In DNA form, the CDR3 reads TGTGCCAGCAGCTTAAGTCTAGGGGGGGATGAGCAGTTCTTC.

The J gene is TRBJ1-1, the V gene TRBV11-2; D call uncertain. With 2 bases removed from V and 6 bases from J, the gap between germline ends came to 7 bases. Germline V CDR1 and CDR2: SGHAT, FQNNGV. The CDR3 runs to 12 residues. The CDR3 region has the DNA TGTGCCAGCAGCTTACAGGTGTCTGAAGCTTTCTTT. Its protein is CASSLQVSEAFF.

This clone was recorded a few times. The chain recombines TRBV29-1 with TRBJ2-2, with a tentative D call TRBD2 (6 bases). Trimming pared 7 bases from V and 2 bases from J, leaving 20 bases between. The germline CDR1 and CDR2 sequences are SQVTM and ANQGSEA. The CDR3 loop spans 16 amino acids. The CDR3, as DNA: TGCAGCGCCGGAGCGGGCCGGGGGTTTAACACCGGGGAGCTGTTTTTT. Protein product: CSAGAGRGFNTGELFF.

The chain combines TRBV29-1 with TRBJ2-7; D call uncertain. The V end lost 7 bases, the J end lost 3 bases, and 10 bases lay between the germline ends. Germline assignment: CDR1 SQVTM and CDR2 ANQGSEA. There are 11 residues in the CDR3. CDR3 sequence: CSGMSGYEQYF. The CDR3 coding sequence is TGCAGCGGAATGTCGGGCTACGAGCAGTACTTC.

CDR3 in DNA: TGTGCCAGCAAGGTTGGGGCGGATACGCAGTATTTT. It is translated as CASKVGADTQYF. The chain employs TRBV2 and TRBJ2-3, with a possible D match to TRBD1 (5 bases). V lost 7 bases and J lost 6, with 11 bases in between. The CDR3 runs to 12 residues. In germline, CDR1 is SNHLY, CDR2 FYNNEI.

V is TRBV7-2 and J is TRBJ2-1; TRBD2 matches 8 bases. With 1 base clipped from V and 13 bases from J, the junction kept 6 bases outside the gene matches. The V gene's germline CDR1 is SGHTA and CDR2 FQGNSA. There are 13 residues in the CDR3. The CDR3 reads CASSLVLAEHQFF. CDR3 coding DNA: TGTGCCAGCAGCTTAGTACTAGCGGAGCACCAGTTCTTC.

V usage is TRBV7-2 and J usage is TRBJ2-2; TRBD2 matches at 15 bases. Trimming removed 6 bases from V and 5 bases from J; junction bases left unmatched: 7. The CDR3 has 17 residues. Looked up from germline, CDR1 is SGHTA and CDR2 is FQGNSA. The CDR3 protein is CASRPGLAGGGTGELFF. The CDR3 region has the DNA TGTGCCAGCAGACCGGGACTAGCGGGAGGAGGAACCGGGGAGCTGTTTTTT.

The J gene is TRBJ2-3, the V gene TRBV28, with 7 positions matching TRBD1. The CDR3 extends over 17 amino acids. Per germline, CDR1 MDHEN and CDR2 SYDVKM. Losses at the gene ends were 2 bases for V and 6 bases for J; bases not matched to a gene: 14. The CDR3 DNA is TGTGCCAGCAGTTTACGAACCCCAGGGACAGTGGGGGATACGCAGTATTTT. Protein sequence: CASSLRTPGTVGDTQYF.

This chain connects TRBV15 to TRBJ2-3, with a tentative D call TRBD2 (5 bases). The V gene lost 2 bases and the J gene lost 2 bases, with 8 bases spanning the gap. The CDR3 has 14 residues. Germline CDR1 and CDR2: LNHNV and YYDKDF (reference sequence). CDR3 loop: CATSRPGYTDTQYF. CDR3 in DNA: TGTGCCACCAGCAGACCGGGGTACACAGATACGCAGTATTTT.

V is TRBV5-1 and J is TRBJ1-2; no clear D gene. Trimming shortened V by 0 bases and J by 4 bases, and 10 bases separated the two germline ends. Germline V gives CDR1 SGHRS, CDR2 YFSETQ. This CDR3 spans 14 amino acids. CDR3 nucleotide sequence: TGCGCCAGCAGCTTGGACAGATCTGCCTATGGCTACACCTTC. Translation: CASSLDRSAYGYTF. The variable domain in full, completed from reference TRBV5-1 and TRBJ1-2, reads KAGVTQTPRYLIKTRGQQVTLSCSPISGHRSVSWYQQTPGQGLQFLFEYFSETQRNKGNFPGRFSGRQFSNSRSEMNVSTLELGDSALYLCASSLDRSAYGYTFGSGTRLTVV.

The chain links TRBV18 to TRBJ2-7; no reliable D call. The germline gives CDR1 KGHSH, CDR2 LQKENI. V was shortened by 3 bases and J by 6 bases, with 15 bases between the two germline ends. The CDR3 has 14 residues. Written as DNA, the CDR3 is TGTGCCAGCTCACCTTCTGCAGTCGAGGCCGAGCAGTACTTC. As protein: CASSPSAVEAEQYF. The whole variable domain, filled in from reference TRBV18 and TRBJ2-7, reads NAGVMQNPRHLVRRRGQEARLRCSPMKGHSHVYWYRQLPEEGLKFMVYLQKENIIDESGMPKERFSAEFPKEGPSILRIQQVVRGDSAAYFCASSPSAVEAEQYFGPGTRLTVT.

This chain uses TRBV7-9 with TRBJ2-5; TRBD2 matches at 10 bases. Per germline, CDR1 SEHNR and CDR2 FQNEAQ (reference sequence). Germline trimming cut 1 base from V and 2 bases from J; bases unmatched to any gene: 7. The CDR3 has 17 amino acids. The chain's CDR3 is CASSLGSGRALQETQYF. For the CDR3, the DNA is TGTGCCAGCAGCTTAGGGAGCGGGAGGGCATTACAAGAGACCCAGTACTTC.

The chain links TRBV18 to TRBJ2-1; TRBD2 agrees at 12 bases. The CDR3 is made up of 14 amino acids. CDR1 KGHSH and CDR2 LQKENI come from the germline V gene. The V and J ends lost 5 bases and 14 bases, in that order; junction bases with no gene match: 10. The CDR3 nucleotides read TGTGCCAGCTCATCTCCGGGACTAGCGGGTTCGGAGTTCTTC. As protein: CASSSPGLAGSEFF.

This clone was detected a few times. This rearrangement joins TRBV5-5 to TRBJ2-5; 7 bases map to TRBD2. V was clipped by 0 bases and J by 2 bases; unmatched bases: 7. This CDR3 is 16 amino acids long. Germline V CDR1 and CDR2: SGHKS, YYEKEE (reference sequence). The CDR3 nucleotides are TGTGCCAGCAGCTTGGGTCCGGGAGGAGCTCAAGAGACCCAGTACTTC. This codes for CASSLGPGGAQETQYF.

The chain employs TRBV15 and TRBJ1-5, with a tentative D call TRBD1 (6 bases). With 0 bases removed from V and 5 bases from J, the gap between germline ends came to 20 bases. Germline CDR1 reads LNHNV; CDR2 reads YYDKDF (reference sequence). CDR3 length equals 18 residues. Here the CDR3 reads CATSRDRGSYRTDQPQHF. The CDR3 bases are TGTGCCACCAGCAGAGATAGGGGGTCATACAGAACTGATCAGCCCCAGCATTTT.

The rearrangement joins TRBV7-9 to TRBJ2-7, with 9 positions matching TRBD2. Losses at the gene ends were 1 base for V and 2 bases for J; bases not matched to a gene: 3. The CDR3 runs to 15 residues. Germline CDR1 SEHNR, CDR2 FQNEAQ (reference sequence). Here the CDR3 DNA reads TGTGCCAGCAGCTTAGTAGCGGGGGTTGCCTACGAGCAGTACTTC. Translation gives CASSLVAGVAYEQYF.

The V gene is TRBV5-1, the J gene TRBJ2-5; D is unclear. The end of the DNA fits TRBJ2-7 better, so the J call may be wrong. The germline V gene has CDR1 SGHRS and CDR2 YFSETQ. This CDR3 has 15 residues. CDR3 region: CASSLIGGQTYEQYF. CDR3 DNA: TGCGCCAGCAGCTTGATCGGCGGCCAAACCTACGAGCAGTACTTC.

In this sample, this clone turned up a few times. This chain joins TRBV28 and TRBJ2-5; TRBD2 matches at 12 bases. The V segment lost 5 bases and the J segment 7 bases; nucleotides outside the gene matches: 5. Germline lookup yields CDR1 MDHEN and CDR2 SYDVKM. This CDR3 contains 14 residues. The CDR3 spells CASSLAGGPGTQYF. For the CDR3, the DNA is TGTGCCAGCAGTCTAGCGGGAGGGCCAGGGACCCAGTACTTC.

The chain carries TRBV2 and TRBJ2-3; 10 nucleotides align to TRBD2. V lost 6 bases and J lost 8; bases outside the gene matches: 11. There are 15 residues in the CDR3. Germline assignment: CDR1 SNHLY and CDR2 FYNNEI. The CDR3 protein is CASRETSGPPTTQYF. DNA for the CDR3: TGTGCCAGCAGAGAGACTAGCGGGCCGCCAACTACGCAGTATTTT. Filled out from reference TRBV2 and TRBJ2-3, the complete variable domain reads EPEVTQTPSHQVTQMGQEVILRCVPISNHLYFYWYRQILGQKVEFLVSFYNNEISEKSEIFDDQFSVERPDGSNFTLKIRSTKLEDSAMYFCASRETSGPPTTQYFGPGTRLTVL.